This T cell receptor (beta chain) is drawn from a study of blood T cell repertoires in COVID-19. Turning to the study itself: PBMCs, B-cell-depleted T cells, or T cells were the source of the cDNA or gDNA that made up the material.

The germline V gene has CDR1 MGHDK and CDR2 SYGVNS. The CDR3 has 14 residues. V was cut by 3 bases and J by 4 bases, with 12 bases left in between. Allocation to cohorts depended on clinical history reported by the participants. Original methodology: Amplified reference gene primers provided the basis for estimating nucleated cell counts. TCRdb's table, derived via immunoSEQ multiplex PCR, lists solely in-frame clones and lacks some. The V and J calls and the clone size are those of that table, but D and trimming were determined from the DNA. The sample holds approximately 390,000 clones, roughly 86% seen once.

This TCR derives from a woman between 40 and 50 years old with acute COVID-19. The genes are TRBV25-1 and TRBJ1-2, with D possibly being TRBD1 (5 bases). The sample taken for sequencing was PBMCs or T cells enriched from blood (not recorded which). CDR3 DNA sequence: TGTGCCAGCAGTGACCGGAGGGGCCCCTATGGCTACACCTTC. This sequence encodes CASSDRRGPYGYTF.